This TCR beta chain originates from a study of cytomegalovirus exposure and HLA in healthy donors. Study-wide findings and caveats: It emerged from a later analysis that several of the most significant clusters appeared to be linked to common viral pathogens. For most TCR beta V segments, an earlier analysis put the productive rate at about 87% or about 30% of the time. Reports described diagnosis of cytomegalovirus status by the classifier as highly specific and sensitive. According to the study, around 160 TCR beta chains were cytomegalovirus-associated.

Concerning this clone: Its antigen is not known.

PCR involved 60 Vbeta and 13 Jbeta primers. Clones were read by immunoSEQ multiplex PCR, and TCRdb kept only the in-frame ones, dropping some. This table has more than 80,000 clones, 86% appearing once. Germline CDR1 is ENHRY and CDR2 is SYGVKD. This CDR3 contains 17 residues. With V trimmed by 4 bases and J by 2 bases, 7 bases remained unmatched. Sequencing was performed on PBMCs. The sequence derives from a man between 25 and 39 years old in good health and CMV-seropositive. The chain carries TRBV10-3 and TRBJ2-3, with 12 bases fitting TRBD2. DNA for the CDR3: TGTGCCATCAGTGCAACCCTAGCGGGAGGGGTCACAGATACGCAGTATTTT. It translates to CAISATLAGGVTDTQYF.